These 10 T cell receptor beta chains originate from one sample sequenced in a study of shared clonotypes between healthy human individuals. Using immunoSEQ multiplex PCR, the repertoire was profiled, and TCRdb retains in-frame clones only, with some absent. Among about 1.1 million clones listed, approximately 78% were seen once. The sequencing sample was made of memory CD4+ T cells from PBMCs. The subset here: CD45RA-negative fraction. These receptors all stem from a man between 18 and 35 years old in good health. Some clones in this sample may be carry-over from other donors' samples.

The chain joins TRBV11-2 to TRBJ2-1; 8 bases are a match to TRBD1. The junction had 12 bases not matched to a gene; V was cut back by 5 bases and J by 9 bases. Germline lookup yields CDR1 SGHAT and CDR2 FQNNGV. CDR3 length: 15 amino acids. The CDR3 sequence is CASSNNRTGFPEQFF. The CDR3 region has the DNA TGTGCCAGCAGCAATAACAGGACAGGGTTTCCTGAGCAGTTCTTC.

The rearrangement uses TRBV6-8 and TRBJ2-3; 8 bases agree with TRBD1. The CDR3 runs to 12 residues. The V and J ends lost 7 bases and 9 bases, in that order; junction bases with no gene match: 6. Germline CDR1 and CDR2: MNHGY and SAAAGT. This CDR3 is CASIQRDRTQYF. CDR3 coding DNA: TGTGCCAGCATTCAAAGGGACAGGACGCAGTATTTT.

This clone was detected a few times. The rearrangement uses TRBV30 and TRBJ2-7, with D hard to call. CDR3 length: 11 amino acids. V gave up 3 bases and J gave up 6 bases, with 9 bases separating them. Germline CDR1 and CDR2: GTSNPN and SVGIG (reference sequence). CDR3 in amino acids: CAWSLRREQYF. CDR3 bases: TGTGCCTGGAGCCTTAGGCGCGAGCAGTACTTC.

This sequence joins TRBV28 and TRBJ2-5, with D maybe TRBD1 (5 bases). There are 14 residues in the CDR3. Germline lookup yields CDR1 MDHEN and CDR2 SYDVKM. The ends were cut back, 8 bases at V and 3 bases at J, with 16 bases in the middle. The CDR3 bases are TGTGCCAGCTACTCAACAGGTGTGGAAGAGACCCAGTACTTC. Translated: CASYSTGVEETQYF.

The chain employs TRBV5-5 and TRBJ2-5; 9 nucleotides line up with TRBD1. The V segment lost 4 bases and the J segment 1 base; nucleotides outside the gene matches: 8. This CDR3 has 16 amino acids. Germline loops: CDR1 SGHKS, CDR2 YYEKEE (reference sequence). The CDR3 is CASSGPGQGPQETQYF. The DNA for the CDR3 is TGTGCCAGCAGCGGACCGGGACAGGGACCCCAAGAGACCCAGTACTTC.

V usage is TRBV5-5 and J usage is TRBJ2-4, with D maybe TRBD2 (5 bases). Germline CDR1 reads SGHKS; CDR2 reads YYEKEE (reference sequence). The CDR3 has 15 amino acids. V was shortened by 4 bases and J by 6 bases, with 17 bases between the two germline ends. CDR3: CASSPRGGDGNIQYF. The CDR3 DNA is TGTGCCAGCAGCCCCCGCGGAGGAGATGGAAACATTCAGTACTTC. Variable domain in full (rest from reference TRBV5-5 and TRBJ2-4): DAGVTQSPTHLIKTRGQQVTLRCSPISGHKSVSWYQQVLGQGPQFIFQYYEKEERGRGNFPDRFSARQFPNYSSELNVNALLLGDSALYLCASSPRGGDGNIQYFGAGTRLSVL.

This sequence joins TRBV6-1 and TRBJ2-7; D is possibly TRBD2 (6 bases). Trimming removed 4 bases from V and 2 bases from J, with 15 bases in between. The germline V gene has CDR1 MNHNS and CDR2 SASEGT. The CDR3 covers 15 residues. The CDR3 DNA sequence: TGTGCCAGCAGTGTTGATTTGGGAGGTGCCTACGAGCAGTACTTC. Protein product: CASSVDLGGAYEQYF.

This clone has only one observation. This chain links TRBV30 with TRBJ2-3, with D uncertain. CDR1 is GTSNPN and CDR2 is SVGIG in the germline V gene (reference sequence). CDR3 size: 12 residues. V gave up 2 bases and J gave up 4 bases, with 7 bases separating them. This CDR3 is CAWSRTPDTQYF. In DNA, the CDR3 is TGTGCCTGGAGTCGTACGCCAGATACGCAGTATTTT.

This chain uses TRBV7-9 with TRBJ2-6; no reliable D call. Looked up from germline, CDR1 is SEHNR and CDR2 is FQNEAQ (reference sequence). The length of the CDR3 is 16 residues. Trimming left V 3 bases short and J 2 bases short, with 11 bases between. CDR3 residues: CASSLSVGAGANVLTF. The CDR3, as DNA: TGTGCCAGCAGCTTGTCTGTTGGTGCTGGGGCCAACGTCCTGACTTTC.

The rearrangement joins TRBV5-1 to TRBJ1-4, with D possibly matching TRBD1 (6 bases). The germline V gene encodes CDR1 SGHRS and CDR2 YFSETQ. The CDR3 has 14 residues. The ends were cut back, 7 bases at V and 7 bases at J, with 17 bases in the middle. CDR3 DNA: TGCGCCAGCGGCCCCGGACAGTTAGGTGAAAAACTGTTTTTT. The encoded protein is CASGPGQLGEKLFF.